The T cell receptor (beta chain) under discussion was sequenced for a study of T cell clones after liver transplantation. Study-wide background: Subjects received no induction therapy and standard immunosuppression until randomization at 12-24 months post-transplant. Study conclusions and caveats: A larger donor-reactive than third-party decline suggested partial antigen-specific deletion.

Note on this clone: Its antigen is as yet unknown.

CDR1 SEHNR and CDR2 FQNEAQ come from the germline V gene (reference sequence). CDR3 size: 14 residues. Trimming took 2 bases from V and 7 from J; bases not matched to a gene: 7. Clones were read by immunoSEQ multiplex PCR, and TCRdb kept only the in-frame ones, dropping some. Among tens of thousands of clones listed, roughly 80% were seen once. V gene TRBV7-9 combines with J gene TRBJ1-1; 7 positions agree with TRBD1. This TCR was sampled from a human patient who received a liver transplant. Part of the T cell pool may stem from the graft donor. This material consisted of CD4+ T cells from blood, taken at the 22-month timepoint. In DNA form, the CDR3 reads TGTGCCAGCAGCTTAACAGGGGATAAGGGTGAAGCTTTCTTT. Translation gives CASSLTGDKGEAFF.